The subject of this entry is one T cell receptor beta chain. What it recognizes is unknown. Trimming pared 2 bases from V and 9 bases from J, leaving 11 bases between. CDR1 is MGHDK, CDR2 SYGVNS, per germline. The CDR3 is 12 residues long. This sample is part of a study of cytotoxic CD8 clonotypes in ibrutinib-treated CLL. Study-wide results and caveats: Patients showed higher baseline clonality than age-matched healthy donors, and it tracked circulating CD8+ T-cell counts. Public clonotypes occurred uncommonly; on treatment, they contracted or remained stable.

Clones were sequenced by immunoSEQ multiplex PCR, and TCRdb holds only the in-frame ones, with some missing. The sample has 40,000 to 55,000 clones, less than 90% seen once; the top ten hold roughly 20%. This clonotype originated in a human donor with chronic lymphocytic leukemia. The chain links TRBV25-1 to TRBJ2-7; D unresolved. The sequencing here drew on PBMCs, taken after 24 months of ibrutinib treatment. The CDR3 bases are TGTGCCAGCAGTGAAGGATGGGGTGGGCAGTACTTC. This sequence encodes CASSEGWGGQYF.